Following are 12 T cell receptor beta chains from one sample sequenced in a study of T cells in Graves' hyperthyroidism and ophthalmopathy (dated by TCRdb to about 2019). The method was multiplex PCR. TCRdb records Illumina HiSeq 2000 as the sequencer. The TCR beta CDR3 regions were amplified from the RNA transcripts. The TCR CDR3 was subjected to a first round of RT-PCR using the HTBI primer set and the Qiagen OneStep RT-PCR kit. The public reads were reanalyzed by TCRdb: fastp trimming at Q25, MiXCR alignment, in-frame beta chains only. Each CDR3 protein appears once, grouped with its most common genes and DNA. In this sample the table shows about 480,000 distinct CDR3 sequences, around 14% of which occur a single time. Around a sixth of the sample is taken by the ten largest. The sequencing sample was made of blood. These receptors came from a young woman with Graves' hyperthyroidism.

This clonotype was observed a few times. This chain uses TRBV20-1 with TRBJ1-4, with D possibly TRBD1 on 5 matching bases. Germline CDR1 DFQATT, CDR2 SNEGSKA (reference sequence). Trimming cost V 2 bases and J 8 bases, with 12 bases left between them. CDR3 length equals 13 residues. The CDR3 nucleotides read TGCAGTGCTAGATCCTCGGGGCACGAAAAACTGTTTTTT. Its protein product is CSARSSGHEKLFF.

A few counts support this clonotype. V and J are TRBV12-3 or TRBV12-4 and TRBJ2-5; D remains ambiguous. The CDR3 spans 14 residues. With 4 bases removed from V and 2 bases from J, the gap between germline ends came to 11 bases. CDR3 coding DNA: TGTGCCAGCAGTTCTGGTCGATTTCAAGAGACCCAGTACTTC. This encodes CASSSGRFQETQYF.

This clonotype appeared many times. The gene calls are TRBV10-3 and TRBJ1-1; 7 bases map to TRBD1. The CDR3 spans 14 residues. V lost 10 bases to trimming and J lost 0 bases; unmatched junction nucleotides: 8. The germline V gene has CDR1 ENHRY and CDR2 SYGVKD. The CDR3 sequence: CASKTGQLNTEAFF. As DNA, the CDR3 is TGTGCCAGCAAAACGGGACAGCTGAACACTGAAGCTTTCTTT.

This clonotype was detected ten times or more. The rearrangement links TRBV5-1 to TRBJ1-1, with 7 bases identical to TRBD1. Losses at the gene ends were 4 bases for V and 7 bases for J; bases not matched to a gene: 4. CDR3 length: 12 amino acids. Germline V gives CDR1 SGHRS, CDR2 YFSETQ. The DNA of the CDR3 is TGCGCCAGCAGCCCCCGGGACAGTGAAGCTTTCTTT. This translates into CASSPRDSEAFF.

This clonotype was seen many times. This chain uses TRBV11-2 with TRBJ2-7; D perhaps matches TRBD2 (6 bases). Germline-derived CDR1 and CDR2 are SGHAT and FQNNGV. V was cut by 5 bases and J by 3 bases, with 11 bases left in between. The CDR3 is made up of 13 amino acids. CDR3 amino acids: CASSRGMSYEQYV. CDR3 nucleotides: TGTGCCAGCAGCCGGGGGATGAGCTACGAGCAGTACGTC.

There are many counts of this clonotype. This sequence joins TRBV11-2 and TRBJ2-2, with a possible D match to TRBD2 (6 bases). Trimming took 1 base from V and 7 from J, leaving 13 bases between them. Germline V gives CDR1 SGHAT, CDR2 FQNNGV. This CDR3 comprises 15 residues. The CDR3 DNA follows: TGTGCCAGCAGCTTAGTCGGGAGTAGGGTCGGGGAGCTGTTTTTT. Amino acids: CASSLVGSRVGELFF.

CDR3 DNA: TGTGCCAGCAGCTTAGCAGGAAATTCACCCCTCCACTTT. Protein sequence: CASSLAGNSPLHF. The chain uses TRBV7-2 and TRBJ1-6; D not resolved. V shed 0 bases and J shed 7 bases, with 4 bases lying between them. The CDR3 spans 13 residues. Germline V gene sequence: CDR1 SGHTA, CDR2 FQGNSA.

Concerning this clonotype itself: This sequence may be a read error, since a much larger clone differs from it by one base. The chain employs TRBV12-3 or TRBV12-4 and TRBJ1-2, with D unresolved. This CDR3 contains 16 residues. The V end lost 6 bases, the J end lost 0 bases, and 17 bases lay between the germline ends. CDR3 coding DNA: TGTGCCAGCAGGTTACGGCCACAGCCGTCTAACTATGGCTACACCTTC. It is translated as CASRLRPQPSNYGYTF.

A few counts support this clonotype. The genes are TRBV6-2 or TRBV6-3 and TRBJ2-2; a weak D match, TRBD1 (6 bases). Germline CDR1 is MNHEY and CDR2 is SVGEGT. Trimming removed 2 bases at V and 6 bases at J, with 7 bases between. The length of the CDR3 is 13 residues. CDR3 in amino acids: CASSYTGSGELFF. In DNA form, the CDR3 reads TGTGCCAGCAGTTACACAGGGTCCGGGGAGCTGTTTTTT.

The table lists this clonotype with many counts. The genes are TRBV3-1 and TRBJ2-1; no clear D. This CDR3 contains 14 residues. CDR1 is LGHDT and CDR2 is YNNKEL in the germline V gene (reference sequence). Trimming cost V 2 bases and J 6 bases, with 11 bases left between them. The CDR3 is CASSQNAGGNEQFF. CDR3 bases: TGTGCCAGCAGCCAAAACGCAGGCGGCAATGAGCAGTTCTTC.

The J gene is TRBJ2-7, the V gene TRBV6-1; D gene unclear. V lost 6 bases, J lost 5 bases, and 8 bases lay in between. CDR3 length: 11 amino acids. From germline, CDR1 is MNHNS and CDR2 SASEGT. The CDR3 spells CASRSPNEQYV. As DNA, the CDR3 is TGTGCCAGCAGATCCCCGAACGAGCAGTACGTC.

As regards this clonotype: This may come from a read error, since a much larger clone is one base off. The CDR3 does not end in the conserved phenylalanine or tryptophan, so this is likely a read error. The chain is built from TRBV11-2 and TRBJ2-5, with D possibly TRBD1 on 7 matching bases. The CDR3 has 14 residues. Germline CDR1 and CDR2: SGHAT and FQNNGV. Trimming stripped 5 bases from V and 0 bases from J, with 10 bases between. This CDR3 is CASSAGQNQETQYL. CDR3 DNA sequence: TGTGCCAGCAGCGCGGGACAGAACCAAGAGACCCAGTACCTC.